This is a list of T cell receptor beta chains from one sample in a study of blood T cell repertoires in COVID-19. Measured with immunoSEQ multiplex PCR; TCRdb has only the in-frame clones, and not every one. The sample contains under 150,000 clones, around nine tenths of which appear only once. The specimen sequenced was peripheral blood. The origin of the receptors is a human donor in a cohort sampled during active COVID-19. Both conserved end residues are part of each CDR3. A D gene is named only where the DNA matches it firmly. Clone sizes are given selectively: once, few, many, or a class where the clone is expanded.

J gene | clone size | D gene | V gene | CDR3 DNA | CDR3 protein
TRBJ2-7 | NA | NA | TRBV14 | TGTGCCAGCAGCCAAGCTGGCGGATACTACGAGCAGTACTTC | CASSQAGGYYEQYF
TRBJ1-1 | NA | TRBD1 | TRBV5-6 | TGTGCCAGCACCGACGCAGGGACAGGGTTGACTGAAGCTTTCTTT | CASTDAGTGLTEAFF
TRBJ2-7 | NA | TRBD2 | TRBV28 | TGTGCCAGCTCCCTATGGTCTAGCGGGGCCGGCGAGCAGTACTTC | CASSLWSSGAGEQYF
TRBJ1-4 | NA | TRBD1 | TRBV19 | TGTGCCAGTAGTATAGGGGGACAGCTTCCAACTAATGAAAAACTGTTTTTT | CASSIGGQLPTNEKLFF
TRBJ2-1 | NA | NA | TRBV18 | TGTGCCAGCTCACCACCGAAACTACTTTACAATGAGCAGTTCTTC | CASSPPKLLYNEQFF
TRBJ2-3 | NA | TRBD2 | TRBV5-1 | TGCGCCAGCAGCCCCGGACTAGCGACGGATACAGATACGCAGTATTTT | CASSPGLATDTDTQYF
TRBJ1-4 | NA | NA | TRBV3-1/TRBV3-2 | TGTGCCAGTAAGACTACAACTAATGAAAAACTGTTTTTT | CASKTTTNEKLFF
TRBJ1-3 | NA | NA | TRBV5-1 | TGCGCCAGCAGCTTGCGGGCAGGGACTGGAAACACCATATATTTT | CASSLRAGTGNTIYF
TRBJ1-1 | NA | TRBD1 | TRBV5-1 | TGCGCCAGCAGCCGACAGGGGGACACTGAAGCTTTCTTT | CASSRQGDTEAFF
TRBJ1-1 | NA | NA | TRBV7-9 | TGTGCCAGCAGCCGGGGAGGGAGTGAAGCTTTCTTT | CASSRGGSEAFF
TRBJ2-1 | NA | NA | TRBV4-2 | TGTGCCAGCAGCAAAGGGGGACATCTCTCCAACAATGAGCAGTTCTTC | CASSKGGHLSNNEQFF
TRBJ2-7 | NA | NA | TRBV11-2 | TGTGCCAGCAGCAACCTAGGCTCCTACGAGCAGTACTTC | CASSNLGSYEQYF
TRBJ1-3 | NA | TRBD1 | TRBV25-1 | TGTGCCAGCAGTGAATCCGACAGGGGACACACCATATATTTT | CASSESDRGHTIYF
TRBJ2-7 | NA | NA | TRBV11-1 | TGTGCCAGCAGTAAGGGGGGGGACGAGCAGTACTTC | CASSKGGDEQYF
TRBJ2-7 | NA | TRBD2 | TRBV5-1 | TGCGCCAGCAGCTTGAGGCTAGCGGGAGGAATGTACGAGCAGTACTTC | CASSLRLAGGMYEQYF
TRBJ2-5 | once | NA | TRBV9 | TGTGCCAGCAGCGTAGGGGCTATCTCGAGAGAGACCCAGTACTTC | CASSVGAISRETQYF
TRBJ2-2 | NA | NA | TRBV19 | TGTGCCAGTAGGGCCCCAGGGTACACCGGGGAGCTGTTTTTT | CASRAPGYTGELFF
TRBJ2-7 | NA | TRBD1 | TRBV5-4 | TGTGCCAGCAGCTGGACAGGGACCTACGAGCAGTACTTC | CASSWTGTYEQYF
TRBJ2-2 | NA | NA | TRBV5-1 | TGCGCCAGCAGCTTGGGAGGAGACCCCGGGGAGCTGTTTTTT | CASSLGGDPGELFF
TRBJ1-2 | once | NA | TRBV6-1 | TGTGCCAGCAGTGAAAGCAGGAACTATGGCTACACCTTC | CASSESRNYGYTF
TRBJ1-1 | few | NA | TRBV27 | TGTGCCAGCAGTTCACCGCAGGCACATACCTCTGAAGCTTTCTTT | CASSSPQAHTSEAFF
TRBJ2-5 | NA | NA | TRBV7-9 | TGTGCCAGCAGCTTATTGGCGGGGAGGCAAGAGACCCAGTACTTC | CASSLLAGRQETQYF
TRBJ2-7 | NA | TRBD1 | TRBV5-1 | TGCGCCAGCAGGGCAGGGGGCTGGTACGAGCAGTACTTC | CASRAGGWYEQYF
TRBJ1-1 | few | NA | TRBV7-9 | TGTGCCAGCAGCTTAGTCCGCCTAAACACTGAAGCTTTCTTT | CASSLVRLNTEAFF
TRBJ2-7 | once | TRBD1 | TRBV11-2 | TGTGCCAGCAGGGCTCGACCGGGACAGGGTAACTACGAGCAGTACTTC | CASRARPGQGNYEQYF
TRBJ1-5 | NA | NA | TRBV12-3/TRBV12-4 | TGTGCCAGCAGCGTACAGGGCAATCAGCCCCAGCATTTT | CASSVQGNQPQHF
TRBJ2-1 | NA | TRBD1 | TRBV6-5 | TGTGCCAGCAGTTACTCGACGGGACAGCACAATGAGCAGTTCTTC | CASSYSTGQHNEQFF
TRBJ1-3 | NA | TRBD1 | TRBV7-2 | TGTGCCAGCAGCTTAGACAGGGGAACTGGAAACACCATATATTTT | CASSLDRGTGNTIYF
TRBJ1-1 | NA | NA | TRBV3-1/TRBV3-2 | TGTGCCAGCAGCCAAGATGGTGGGGGCCGGAACACTGAAGCTTTCTTT | CASSQDGGGRNTEAFF
TRBJ2-1 | NA | TRBD2 | TRBV11-2 | TGTGCCAGCAGCTGGGGCGGGAGGGTGTTCTTC | CASSWGGRVFF
TRBJ2-1 | many | TRBD2 | TRBV25-1 | TGTGCCAGCGGGGGGGGAGAGGGGCGATACAATGAGCAGTTCTTC | CASGGGEGRYNEQFF
TRBJ2-7 | NA | TRBD1 | TRBV10-1 | TGCGCCAGCAGTGAGTCCGTGACAGGGGGCTCCGAGCAGTACTTC | CASSESVTGGSEQYF
TRBJ2-7 | NA | TRBD2 | TRBV3-1/TRBV3-2 | TGTGCCAGCAGCCTAACCCGTAGCGGGAGGGGATCCTACGAGCAGTACTTC | CASSLTRSGRGSYEQYF
TRBJ1-6 | NA | NA | TRBV7-9 | TGTGCCAGCAGCCCAGTTGCCTCACCCCTCCACTTT | CASSPVASPLHF
TRBJ2-2 | NA | TRBD1 | TRBV3-1/TRBV3-2 | TGTGCCAGCAGCCCCGGGACAGGGGGGACCGGGGAGCTGTTTTTT | CASSPGTGGTGELFF
TRBJ2-7 | few | NA | TRBV4-1 | TGCGCCAGCAGCCAAGTATCAGGGGAGGGCTACGAGCAGTACTTC | CASSQVSGEGYEQYF
TRBJ2-2 | NA | TRBD1 | TRBV10-2 | TGCGCCAGCAGACAACTCCCGGGACAGGGCGAGTACGGGGAGCTGTTTTTT | CASRQLPGQGEYGELFF
TRBJ1-1 | once | TRBD1 | TRBV28 | TGTGCCAGCATCCACGGGGGACAGGGGGCGAGGACTGAAGCTTTCTTT | CASIHGGQGARTEAFF
TRBJ1-3 | few | NA | TRBV6-5 | TGTGCCAGCGGCCCACGGGGGTCTGGAAACACCATATATTTT | CASGPRGSGNTIYF
TRBJ2-4 | NA | NA | TRBV2 | TGTGCCAGCAGTGAAGCGGGGACAAGTGCCAAAAACATTCAGTACTTC | CASSEAGTSAKNIQYF
TRBJ2-3 | once | TRBD2 | TRBV5-1 | TGCGCCAGCAGCTTGGAATCTAGCGGGGGGCATTATACGCAGTATTTT | CASSLESSGGHYTQYF